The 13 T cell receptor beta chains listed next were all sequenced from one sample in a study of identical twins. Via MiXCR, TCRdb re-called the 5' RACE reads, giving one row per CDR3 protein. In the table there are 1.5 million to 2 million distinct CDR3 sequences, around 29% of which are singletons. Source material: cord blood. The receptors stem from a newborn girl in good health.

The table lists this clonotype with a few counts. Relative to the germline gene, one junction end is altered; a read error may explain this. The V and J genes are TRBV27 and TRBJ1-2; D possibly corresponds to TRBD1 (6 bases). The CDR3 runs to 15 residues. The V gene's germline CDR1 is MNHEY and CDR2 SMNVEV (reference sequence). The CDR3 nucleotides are TGTGCCAGCAGTATATCATTGGGCAGGGGTTATGGCTACACCTTC. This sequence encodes CASSISLGRGYGYTF.

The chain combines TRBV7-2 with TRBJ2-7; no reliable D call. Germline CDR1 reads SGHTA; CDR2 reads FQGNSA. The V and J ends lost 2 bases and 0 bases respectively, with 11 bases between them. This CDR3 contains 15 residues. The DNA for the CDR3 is TGTGCCAGCAGCTTATTTCCGTCCGCCTCCTACGAGCAGTACTTC. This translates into CASSLFPSASYEQYF. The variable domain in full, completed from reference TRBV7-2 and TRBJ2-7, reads GAGVSQSPSNKVTEKGKDVELRCDPISGHTALYWYRQSLGQGLEFLIYFQGNSAPDKSGLPSDRFSAERTGGSVSTLTIQRTQQEDSAVYLCASSLFPSASYEQYFGPGTRLTVT.

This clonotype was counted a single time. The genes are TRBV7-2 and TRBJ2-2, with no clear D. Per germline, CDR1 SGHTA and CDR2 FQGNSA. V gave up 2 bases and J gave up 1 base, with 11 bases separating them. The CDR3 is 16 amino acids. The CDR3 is CASSLISWGNTGELFF. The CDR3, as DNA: TGTGCCAGCAGCTTAATATCCTGGGGGAACACCGGGGAGCTGTTTTTT.

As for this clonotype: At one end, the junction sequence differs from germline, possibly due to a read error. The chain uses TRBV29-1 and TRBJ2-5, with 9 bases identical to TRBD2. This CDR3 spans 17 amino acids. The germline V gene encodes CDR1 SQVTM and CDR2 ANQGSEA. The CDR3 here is CSIEKLPGTSLYNEQYF. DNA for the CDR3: TGCAGCATTGAAAAGCTTCCCGGGACTAGCCTTTACAATGAGCAGTACTTC.

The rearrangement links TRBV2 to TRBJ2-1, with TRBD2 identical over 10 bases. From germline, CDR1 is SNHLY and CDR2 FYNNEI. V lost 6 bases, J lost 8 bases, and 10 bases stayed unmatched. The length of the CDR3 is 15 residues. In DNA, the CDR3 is TGTGCCAGCAGGGCGAATAGCGGGAGGTGGGATGAGCAGTTCTTC. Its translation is CASRANSGRWDEQFF. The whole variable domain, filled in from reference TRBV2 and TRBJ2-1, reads EPEVTQTPSHQVTQMGQEVILRCVPISNHLYFYWYRQILGQKVEFLVSFYNNEISEKSEIFDDQFSVERPDGSNFTLKIRSTKLEDSAMYFCASRANSGRWDEQFFGPGTRLTVL.

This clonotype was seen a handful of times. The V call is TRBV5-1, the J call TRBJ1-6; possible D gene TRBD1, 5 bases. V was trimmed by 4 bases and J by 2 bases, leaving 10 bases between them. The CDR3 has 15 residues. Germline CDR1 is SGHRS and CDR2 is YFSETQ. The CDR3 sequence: CASSGDFAYNSPLHF. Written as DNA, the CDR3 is TGCGCCAGCAGCGGGGACTTCGCCTATAATTCACCCCTCCACTTT.

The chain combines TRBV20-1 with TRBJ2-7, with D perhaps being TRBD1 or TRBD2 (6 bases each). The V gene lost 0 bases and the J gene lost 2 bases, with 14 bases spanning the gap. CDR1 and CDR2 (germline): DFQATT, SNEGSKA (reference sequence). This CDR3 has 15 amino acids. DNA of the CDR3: TGCAGTGCTAGAGATAGGGGGACTCCTCCCTACGAGCAGTACTTC. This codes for CSARDRGTPPYEQYF.

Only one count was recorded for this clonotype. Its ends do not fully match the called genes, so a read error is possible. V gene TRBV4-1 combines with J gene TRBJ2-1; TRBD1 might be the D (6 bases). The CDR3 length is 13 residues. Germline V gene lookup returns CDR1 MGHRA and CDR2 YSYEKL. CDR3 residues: CASSRSRGNERFF. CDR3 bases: TGCGCCAGCAGCCGGTCCAGGGGCAATGAGCGGTTCTTC.

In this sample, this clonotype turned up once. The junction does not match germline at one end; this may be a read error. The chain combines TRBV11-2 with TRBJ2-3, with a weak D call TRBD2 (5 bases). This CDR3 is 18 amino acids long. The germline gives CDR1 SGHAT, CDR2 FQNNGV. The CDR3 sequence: CASSSVPKVQRLTDTQYF. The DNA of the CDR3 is TGCGCCAGCAGCTCGGTCCCAAAGGTACAGCGGCTCACAGATACGCAGTATTTT.

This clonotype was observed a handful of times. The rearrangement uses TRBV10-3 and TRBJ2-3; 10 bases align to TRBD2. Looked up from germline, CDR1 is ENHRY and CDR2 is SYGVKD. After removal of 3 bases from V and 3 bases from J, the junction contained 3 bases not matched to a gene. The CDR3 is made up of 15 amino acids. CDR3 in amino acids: CAISDGLAETDTQYF. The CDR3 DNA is TGTGCCATCAGTGATGGACTAGCGGAAACAGATACGCAGTATTTT.

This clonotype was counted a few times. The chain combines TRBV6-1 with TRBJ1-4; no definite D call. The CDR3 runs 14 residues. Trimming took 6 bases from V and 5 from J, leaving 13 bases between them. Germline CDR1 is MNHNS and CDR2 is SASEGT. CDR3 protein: CASRPRTDNEKLFF. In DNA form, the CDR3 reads TGTGCCAGCAGGCCCCGGACGGACAATGAAAAACTGTTTTTT.

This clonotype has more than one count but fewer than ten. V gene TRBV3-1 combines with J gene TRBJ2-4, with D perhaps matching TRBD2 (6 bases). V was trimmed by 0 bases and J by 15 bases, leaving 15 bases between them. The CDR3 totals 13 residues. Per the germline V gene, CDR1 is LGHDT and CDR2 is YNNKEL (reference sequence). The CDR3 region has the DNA TGTGCCAGCAGCCAAGATAGCACTAGCAGACGGTACTTC. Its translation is CASSQDSTSRRYF.

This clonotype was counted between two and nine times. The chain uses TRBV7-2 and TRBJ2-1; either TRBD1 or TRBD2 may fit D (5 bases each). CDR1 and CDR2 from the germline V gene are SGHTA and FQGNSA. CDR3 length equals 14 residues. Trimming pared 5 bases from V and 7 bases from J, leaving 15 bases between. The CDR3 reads CASSTRTGPNEQFF. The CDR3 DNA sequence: TGTGCCAGCAGCACTAGAACAGGTCCTAATGAGCAGTTCTTC. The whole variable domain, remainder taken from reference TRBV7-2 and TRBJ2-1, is GAGVSQSPSNKVTEKGKDVELRCDPISGHTALYWYRQSLGQGLEFLIYFQGNSAPDKSGLPSDRFSAERTGGSVSTLTIQRTQQEDSAVYLCASSTRTGPNEQFFGPGTRLTVL.